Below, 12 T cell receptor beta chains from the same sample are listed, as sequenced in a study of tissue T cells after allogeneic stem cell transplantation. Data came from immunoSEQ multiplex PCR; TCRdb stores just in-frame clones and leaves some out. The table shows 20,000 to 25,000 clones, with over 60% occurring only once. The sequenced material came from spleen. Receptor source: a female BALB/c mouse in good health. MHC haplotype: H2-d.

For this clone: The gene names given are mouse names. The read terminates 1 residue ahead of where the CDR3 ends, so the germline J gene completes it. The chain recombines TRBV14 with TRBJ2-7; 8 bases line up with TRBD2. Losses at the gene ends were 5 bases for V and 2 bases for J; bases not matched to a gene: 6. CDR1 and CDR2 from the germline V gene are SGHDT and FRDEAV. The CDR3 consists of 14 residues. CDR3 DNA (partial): TGTGCCAGCAGGTCCGGGACTGGCCCCTATGAACAGTAC. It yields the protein CASRSGTGPYEQY. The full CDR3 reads CASRSGTGPYEQYF.

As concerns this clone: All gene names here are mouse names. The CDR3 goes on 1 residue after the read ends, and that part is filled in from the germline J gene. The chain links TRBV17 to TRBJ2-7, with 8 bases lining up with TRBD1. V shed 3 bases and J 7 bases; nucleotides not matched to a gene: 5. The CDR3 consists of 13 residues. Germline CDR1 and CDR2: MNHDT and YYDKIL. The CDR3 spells CASSSQGAGEQYF. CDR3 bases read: TGTGCTAGCAGTAGCCAGGGGGCGGGGGAACAGTAC.

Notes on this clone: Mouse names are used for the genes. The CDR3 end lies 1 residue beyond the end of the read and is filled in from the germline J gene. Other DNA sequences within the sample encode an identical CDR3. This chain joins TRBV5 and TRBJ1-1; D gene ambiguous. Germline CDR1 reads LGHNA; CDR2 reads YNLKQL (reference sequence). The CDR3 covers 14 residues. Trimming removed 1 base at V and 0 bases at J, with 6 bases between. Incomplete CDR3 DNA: TGTGCCAGCAGCCAAGGCAGTGCAAACACAGAAGTCTTC. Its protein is CASSQGSANTEVF. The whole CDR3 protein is CASSQGSANTEVFF.

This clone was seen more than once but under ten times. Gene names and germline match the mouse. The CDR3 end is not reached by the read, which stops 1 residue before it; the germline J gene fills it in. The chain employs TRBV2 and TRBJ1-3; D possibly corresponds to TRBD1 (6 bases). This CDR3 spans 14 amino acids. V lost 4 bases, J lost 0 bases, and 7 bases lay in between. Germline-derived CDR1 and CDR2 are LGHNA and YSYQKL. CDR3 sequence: CASSRTVSGNTLYF. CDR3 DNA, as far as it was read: TGTGCCAGCAGCCGGACAGTTTCTGGAAATACGCTCTAT.

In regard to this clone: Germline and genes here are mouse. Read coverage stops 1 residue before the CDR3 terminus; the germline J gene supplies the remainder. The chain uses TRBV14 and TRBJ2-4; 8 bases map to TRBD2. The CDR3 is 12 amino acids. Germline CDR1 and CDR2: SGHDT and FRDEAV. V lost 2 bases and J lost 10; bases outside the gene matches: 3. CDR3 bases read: TGTGCCAGCAGTTTGGGGGGGGCTGCCTTGTAC. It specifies CASSLGGAALY. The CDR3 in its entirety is CASSLGGAALYF. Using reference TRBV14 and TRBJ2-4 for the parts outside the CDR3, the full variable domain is EAGVTQSPRYAVLQEGQAVSFWCDPISGHDTLYWYQQPRDQGPQLLVYFRDEAVIDNSQLPSDRFSAVRPKGTNSTLKIQSAKQGDTATYLCASSLGGAALYFGAGTRLSVL.

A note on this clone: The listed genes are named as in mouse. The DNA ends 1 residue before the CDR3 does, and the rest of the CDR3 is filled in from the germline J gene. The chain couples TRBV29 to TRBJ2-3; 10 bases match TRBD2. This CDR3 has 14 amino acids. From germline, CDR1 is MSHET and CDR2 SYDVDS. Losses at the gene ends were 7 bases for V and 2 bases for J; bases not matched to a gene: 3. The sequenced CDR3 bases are TGTGCTAGCATAGACTGGGGGGTTGCAGAAACGCTGTAT. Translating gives CASIDWGVAETLY. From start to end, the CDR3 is CASIDWGVAETLYF.

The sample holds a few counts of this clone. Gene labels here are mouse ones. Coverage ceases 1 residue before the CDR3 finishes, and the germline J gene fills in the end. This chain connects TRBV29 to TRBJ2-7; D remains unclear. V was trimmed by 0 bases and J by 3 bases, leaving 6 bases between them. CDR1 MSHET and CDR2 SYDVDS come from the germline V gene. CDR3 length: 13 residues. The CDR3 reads CASSLSHLYEQYF. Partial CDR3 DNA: TGTGCTAGCAGTTTATCACATCTCTATGAACAGTAC.

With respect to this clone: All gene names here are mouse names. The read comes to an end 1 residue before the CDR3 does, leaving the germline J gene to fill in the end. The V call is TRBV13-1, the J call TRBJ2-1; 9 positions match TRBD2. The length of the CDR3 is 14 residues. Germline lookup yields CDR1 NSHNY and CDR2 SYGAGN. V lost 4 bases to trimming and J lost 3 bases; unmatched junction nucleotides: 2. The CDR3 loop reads CASSPWGGYAEQFF. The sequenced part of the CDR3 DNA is TGTGCCAGCAGTCCCTGGGGGGGCTATGCTGAGCAGTTC.

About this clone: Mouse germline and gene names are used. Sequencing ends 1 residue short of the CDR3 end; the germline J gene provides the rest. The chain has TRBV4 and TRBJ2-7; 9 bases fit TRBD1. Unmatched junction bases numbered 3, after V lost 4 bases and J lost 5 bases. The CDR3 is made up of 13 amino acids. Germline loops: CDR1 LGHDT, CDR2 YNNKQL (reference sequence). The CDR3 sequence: CASSWDRADEQYF. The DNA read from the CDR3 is TGTGCCAGCAGCTGGGACAGGGCCGATGAACAGTAC.

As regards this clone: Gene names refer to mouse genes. CDR3 DNA (partial): TGTGCCAGCGGTGTTCGACTGGGGGGGAGTGCAGAAACGCTGTAT. It encodes CASGVRLGGSAETLY. The full CDR3 sequence reads CASGVRLGGSAETLYF. This chain links TRBV13-2 with TRBJ2-3; 11 bases map to TRBD2. The CDR3 end is not reached by the read, which stops 1 residue before it; the germline J gene fills it in. This CDR3 spans 16 amino acids. V trimming: 3 bases; J trimming: 0 bases; junction bases outside the gene matches: 3. CDR1 NNHNN and CDR2 SYGAGS come from the germline V gene (reference sequence).

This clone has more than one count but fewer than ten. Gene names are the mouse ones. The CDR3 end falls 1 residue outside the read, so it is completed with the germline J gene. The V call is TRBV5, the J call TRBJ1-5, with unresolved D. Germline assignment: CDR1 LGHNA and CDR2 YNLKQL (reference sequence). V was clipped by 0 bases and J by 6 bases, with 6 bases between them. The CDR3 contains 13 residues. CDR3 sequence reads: CASSQDAAQAPLF. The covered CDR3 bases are TGTGCCAGCAGCCAAGATGCAGCCCAGGCTCCGCTT.

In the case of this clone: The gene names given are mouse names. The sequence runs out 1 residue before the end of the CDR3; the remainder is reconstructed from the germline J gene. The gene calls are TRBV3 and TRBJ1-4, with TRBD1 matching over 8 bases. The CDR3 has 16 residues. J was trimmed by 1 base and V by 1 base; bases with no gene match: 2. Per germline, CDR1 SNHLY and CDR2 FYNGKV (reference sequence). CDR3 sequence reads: CASSLVQGDSNERLFF. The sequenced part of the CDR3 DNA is TGTGCCAGCAGCTTAGTACAGGGGGATTCCAACGAAAGATTATTT.